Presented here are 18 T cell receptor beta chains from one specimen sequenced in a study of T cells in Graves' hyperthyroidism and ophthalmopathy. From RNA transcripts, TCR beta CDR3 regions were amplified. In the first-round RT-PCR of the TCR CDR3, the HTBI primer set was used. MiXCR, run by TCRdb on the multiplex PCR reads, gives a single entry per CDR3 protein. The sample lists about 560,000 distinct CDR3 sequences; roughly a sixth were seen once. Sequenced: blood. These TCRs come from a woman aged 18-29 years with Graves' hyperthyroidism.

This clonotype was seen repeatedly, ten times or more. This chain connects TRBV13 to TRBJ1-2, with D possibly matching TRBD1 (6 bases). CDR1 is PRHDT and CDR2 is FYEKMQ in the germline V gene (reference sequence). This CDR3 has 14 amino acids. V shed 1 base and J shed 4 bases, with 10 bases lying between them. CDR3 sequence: CASSLDRGIYGYTF. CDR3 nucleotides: TGTGCCAGCAGCTTAGATAGGGGGATCTATGGCTACACCTTC.

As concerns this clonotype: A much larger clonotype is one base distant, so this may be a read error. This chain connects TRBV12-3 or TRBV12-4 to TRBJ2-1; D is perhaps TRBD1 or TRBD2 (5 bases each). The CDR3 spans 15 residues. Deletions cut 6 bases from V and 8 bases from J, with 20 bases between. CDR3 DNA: TGTGCCAGCAGCCCTGGGAAGGGGACGCACGATGAGCAGTTCTTC. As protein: CASSPGKGTHDEQFF.

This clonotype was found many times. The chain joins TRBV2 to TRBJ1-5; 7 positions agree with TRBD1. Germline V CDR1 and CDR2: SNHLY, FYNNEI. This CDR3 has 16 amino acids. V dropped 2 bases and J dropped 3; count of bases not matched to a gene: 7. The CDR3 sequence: CASSERTGQYNQPQHF. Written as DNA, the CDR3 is TGTGCCAGCAGTGAAAGGACGGGACAGTACAATCAGCCCCAGCATTTT.

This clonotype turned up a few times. This chain's CDR3 is CSARDDGRVYEQFF. The CDR3 region has the DNA TGCAGTGCTAGAGACGACGGGAGGGTTTATGAGCAGTTCTTC. The V and J genes are TRBV20-1 and TRBJ2-1; 8 bases agree with TRBD2. Unmatched junction bases numbered 6, after V lost 0 bases and J lost 8 bases. The CDR3 has 14 residues. Germline V gives CDR1 DFQATT, CDR2 SNEGSKA (reference sequence).

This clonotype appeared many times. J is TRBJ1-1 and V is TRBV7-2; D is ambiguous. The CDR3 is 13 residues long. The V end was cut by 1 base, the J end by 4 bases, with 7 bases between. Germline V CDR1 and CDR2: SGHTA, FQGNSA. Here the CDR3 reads CASSLVRSTEAFF. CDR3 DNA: TGTGCCAGCAGCTTAGTGCGGAGCACTGAAGCTTTCTTT.

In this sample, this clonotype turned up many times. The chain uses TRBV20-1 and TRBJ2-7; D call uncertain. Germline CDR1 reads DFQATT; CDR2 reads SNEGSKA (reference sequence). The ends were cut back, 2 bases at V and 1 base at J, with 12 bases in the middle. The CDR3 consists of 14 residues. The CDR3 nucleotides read TGCAGTGCTAGAAGAATGAGCGATTCCTACGAGCAGTACTTC. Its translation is CSARRMSDSYEQYF.

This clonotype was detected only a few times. CDR3 in amino acids: CASSQVPAGGGRETQYF. The CDR3 nucleotides are TGTGCCAGCAGCCAAGTGCCCGCGGGGGGCGGGCGAGAGACCCAGTACTTC. V gene TRBV4-2 combines with J gene TRBJ2-5; 8 bases agree with TRBD2. The CDR3 sequence is 17 residues long. Germline CDR1 LGHNA, CDR2 YNFKEQ. The junction had 11 bases not matched to a gene; V was cut back by 1 base and J by 4 bases.

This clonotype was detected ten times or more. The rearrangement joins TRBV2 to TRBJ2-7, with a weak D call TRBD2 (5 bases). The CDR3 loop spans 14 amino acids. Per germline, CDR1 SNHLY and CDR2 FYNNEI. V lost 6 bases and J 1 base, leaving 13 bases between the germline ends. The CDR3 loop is CASRVRELSYEQYF. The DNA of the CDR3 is TGTGCCAGCAGAGTAAGGGAGTTGTCCTACGAGCAGTACTTC.

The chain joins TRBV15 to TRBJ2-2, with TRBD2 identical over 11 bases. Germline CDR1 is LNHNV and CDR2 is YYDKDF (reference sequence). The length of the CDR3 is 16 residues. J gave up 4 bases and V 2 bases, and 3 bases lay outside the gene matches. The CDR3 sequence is CATSRLTSGITGELFF. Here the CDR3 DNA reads TGTGCCACCAGCAGATTGACTAGCGGGATCACCGGGGAGCTGTTTTTT.

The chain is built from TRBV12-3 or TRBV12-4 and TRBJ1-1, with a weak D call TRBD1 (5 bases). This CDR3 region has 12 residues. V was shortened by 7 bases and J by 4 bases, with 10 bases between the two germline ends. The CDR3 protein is CASTGRGTEAFF. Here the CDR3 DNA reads TGTGCCAGCACAGGGAGGGGCACTGAAGCTTTCTTT.

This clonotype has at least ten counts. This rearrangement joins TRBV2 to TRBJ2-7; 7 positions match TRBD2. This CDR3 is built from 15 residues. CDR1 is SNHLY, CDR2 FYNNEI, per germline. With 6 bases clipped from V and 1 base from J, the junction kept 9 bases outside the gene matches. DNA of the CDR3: TGTGCCAGCAGCGCGGGTAGCGGGTTATCCTACGAGCAGTACTTC. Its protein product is CASSAGSGLSYEQYF.

The CDR3 region has the DNA TGTGCCAGCAGCTTAAGTTTAGCGGGGGGCAAAGAGACCCAGTACTTC. This codes for CASSLSLAGGKETQYF. The chain couples TRBV7-8 to TRBJ2-5, with TRBD2 identical over 10 bases. CDR1 SGHVS and CDR2 FQNEAQ come from the germline V gene. V lost 2 bases and J lost 3; bases outside the gene matches: 6. There are 16 residues in the CDR3.

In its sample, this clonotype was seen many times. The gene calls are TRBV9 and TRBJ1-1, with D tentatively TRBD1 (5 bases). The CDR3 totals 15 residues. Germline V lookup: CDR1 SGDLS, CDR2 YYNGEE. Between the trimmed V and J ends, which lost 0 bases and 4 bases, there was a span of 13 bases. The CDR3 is CASSVGQGGGTEAFF. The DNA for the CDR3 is TGTGCCAGCAGCGTAGGTCAGGGAGGAGGCACTGAAGCTTTCTTT.

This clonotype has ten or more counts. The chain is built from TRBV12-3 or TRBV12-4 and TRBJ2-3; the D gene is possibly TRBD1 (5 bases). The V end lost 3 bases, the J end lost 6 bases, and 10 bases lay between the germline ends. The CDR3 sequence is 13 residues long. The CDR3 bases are TGTGCCAGCAGTTTGTCAGGGTGGGATACGCAGTATTTT. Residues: CASSLSGWDTQYF.

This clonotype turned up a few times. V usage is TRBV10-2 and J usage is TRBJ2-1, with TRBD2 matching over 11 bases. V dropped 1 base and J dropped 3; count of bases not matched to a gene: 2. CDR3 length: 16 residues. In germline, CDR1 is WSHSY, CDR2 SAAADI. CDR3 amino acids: CASSEWTSGYYNEQFF. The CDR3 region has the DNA TGCGCCAGCAGTGAGTGGACTAGCGGGTACTACAATGAGCAGTTCTTC.

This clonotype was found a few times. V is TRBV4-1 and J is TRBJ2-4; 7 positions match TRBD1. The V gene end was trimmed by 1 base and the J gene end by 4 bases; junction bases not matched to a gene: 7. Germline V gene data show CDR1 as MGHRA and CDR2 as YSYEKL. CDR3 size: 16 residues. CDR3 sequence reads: CASSQVIRDRKNIQYF. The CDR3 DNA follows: TGCGCCAGCAGCCAAGTAATTCGGGACAGAAAAAACATTCAGTACTTC.

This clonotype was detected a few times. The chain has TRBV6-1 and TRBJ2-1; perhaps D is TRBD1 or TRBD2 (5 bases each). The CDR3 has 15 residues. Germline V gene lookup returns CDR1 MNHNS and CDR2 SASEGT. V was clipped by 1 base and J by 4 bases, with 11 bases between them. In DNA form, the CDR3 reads TGTGCCAGCAGTGAAGTCCGGGGCCCATACAATGAGCAGTTCTTC. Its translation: CASSEVRGPYNEQFF.

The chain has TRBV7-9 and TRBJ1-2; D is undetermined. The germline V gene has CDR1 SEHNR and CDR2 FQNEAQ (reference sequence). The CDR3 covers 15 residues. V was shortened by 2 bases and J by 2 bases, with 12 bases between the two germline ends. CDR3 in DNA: TGTGCCAGCAGCTTAAGTCTACAGAGAAACTATGGCTACACCTTC. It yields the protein CASSLSLQRNYGYTF.